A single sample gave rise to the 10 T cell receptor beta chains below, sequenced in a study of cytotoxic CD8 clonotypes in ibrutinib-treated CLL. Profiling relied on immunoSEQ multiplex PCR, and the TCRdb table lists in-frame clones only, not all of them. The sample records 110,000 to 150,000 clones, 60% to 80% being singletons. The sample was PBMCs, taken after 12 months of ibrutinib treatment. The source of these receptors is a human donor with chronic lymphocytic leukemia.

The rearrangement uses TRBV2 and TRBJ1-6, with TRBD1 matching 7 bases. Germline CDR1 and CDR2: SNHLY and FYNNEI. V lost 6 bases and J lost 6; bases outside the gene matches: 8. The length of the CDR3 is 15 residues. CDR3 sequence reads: CASRREGQTNSPLHF. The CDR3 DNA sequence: TGTGCCAGCAGGAGGGAGGGACAGACTAATTCACCCCTCCACTTT.

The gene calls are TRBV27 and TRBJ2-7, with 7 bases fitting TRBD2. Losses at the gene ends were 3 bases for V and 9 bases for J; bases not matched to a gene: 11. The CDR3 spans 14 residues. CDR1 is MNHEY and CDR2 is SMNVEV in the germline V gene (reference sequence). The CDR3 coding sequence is TGTGCCAGCAGTTTGTGGAGGCCCTCGGGGGGGCAGTACTTC. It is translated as CASSLWRPSGGQYF.

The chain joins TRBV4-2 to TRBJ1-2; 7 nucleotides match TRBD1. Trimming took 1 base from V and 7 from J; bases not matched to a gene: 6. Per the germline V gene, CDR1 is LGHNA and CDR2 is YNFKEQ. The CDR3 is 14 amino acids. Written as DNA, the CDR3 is TGTGCCAGCAGCCAAGGGGACAGCCCCGGTGGCTACACCTTC. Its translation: CASSQGDSPGGYTF.

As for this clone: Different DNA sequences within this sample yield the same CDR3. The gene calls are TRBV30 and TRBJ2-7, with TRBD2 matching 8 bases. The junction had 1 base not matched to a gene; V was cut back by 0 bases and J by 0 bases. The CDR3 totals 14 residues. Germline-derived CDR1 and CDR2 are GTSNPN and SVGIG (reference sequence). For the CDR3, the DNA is TGTGCCTGGAGTGTGAGCGGGAGCTCCTACGAGCAGTACTTC. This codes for CAWSVSGSSYEQYF.

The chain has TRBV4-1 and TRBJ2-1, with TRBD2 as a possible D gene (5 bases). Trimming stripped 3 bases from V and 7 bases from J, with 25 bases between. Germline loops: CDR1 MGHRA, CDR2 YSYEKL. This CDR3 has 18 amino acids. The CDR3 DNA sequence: TGCGCCAGCAGCCAGACCATACCCGGTCAAGGCGAGGGAAATGAGCAGTTCTTC. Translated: CASSQTIPGQGEGNEQFF.

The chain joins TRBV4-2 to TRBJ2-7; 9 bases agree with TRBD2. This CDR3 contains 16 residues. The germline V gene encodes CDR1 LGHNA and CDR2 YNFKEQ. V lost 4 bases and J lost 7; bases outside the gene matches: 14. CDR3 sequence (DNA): TGTGCCAGCAGCCCAGGGCCTCTAGCGGGGTCAAGGGAGCAGTACTTC. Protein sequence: CASSPGPLAGSREQYF.

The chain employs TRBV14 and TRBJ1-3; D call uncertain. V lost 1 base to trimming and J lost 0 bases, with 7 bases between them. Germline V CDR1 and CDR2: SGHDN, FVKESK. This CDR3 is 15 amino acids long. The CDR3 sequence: CASSQGFYSGNTIYF. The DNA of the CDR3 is TGTGCCAGCAGCCAAGGCTTTTACTCTGGAAACACCATATATTTT. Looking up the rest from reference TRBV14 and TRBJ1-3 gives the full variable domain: EAGVTQFPSHSVIEKGQTVTLRCDPISGHDNLYWYRRVMGKEIKFLLHFVKESKQDESGMPNNRFLAERTGGTYSTLKVQPAELEDSGVYFCASSQGFYSGNTIYFGEGSWLTVV.

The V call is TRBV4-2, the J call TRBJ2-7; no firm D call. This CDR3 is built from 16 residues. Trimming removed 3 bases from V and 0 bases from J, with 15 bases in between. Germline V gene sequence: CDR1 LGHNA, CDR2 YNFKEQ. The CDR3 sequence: CASSQGRTLTSYEQYF. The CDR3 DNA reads TGTGCCAGCAGCCAGGGCAGGACCCTTACCTCCTACGAGCAGTACTTC.

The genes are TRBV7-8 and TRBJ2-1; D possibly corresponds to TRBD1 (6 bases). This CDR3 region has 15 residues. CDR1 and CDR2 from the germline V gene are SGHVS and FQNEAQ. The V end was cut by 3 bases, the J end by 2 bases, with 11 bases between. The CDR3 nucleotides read TGTGCCAGCAGCTTCGGCAGGGGCCCCTACAATGAGCAGTTCTTC. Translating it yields CASSFGRGPYNEQFF.

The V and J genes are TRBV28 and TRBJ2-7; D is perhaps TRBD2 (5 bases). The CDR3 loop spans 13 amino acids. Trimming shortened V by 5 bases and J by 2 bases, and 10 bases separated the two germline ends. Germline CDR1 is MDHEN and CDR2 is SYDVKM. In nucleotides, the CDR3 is TGTGCCAGCAGTCGAGGACTGCCCTACGAGCAGTACTTC. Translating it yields CASSRGLPYEQYF.